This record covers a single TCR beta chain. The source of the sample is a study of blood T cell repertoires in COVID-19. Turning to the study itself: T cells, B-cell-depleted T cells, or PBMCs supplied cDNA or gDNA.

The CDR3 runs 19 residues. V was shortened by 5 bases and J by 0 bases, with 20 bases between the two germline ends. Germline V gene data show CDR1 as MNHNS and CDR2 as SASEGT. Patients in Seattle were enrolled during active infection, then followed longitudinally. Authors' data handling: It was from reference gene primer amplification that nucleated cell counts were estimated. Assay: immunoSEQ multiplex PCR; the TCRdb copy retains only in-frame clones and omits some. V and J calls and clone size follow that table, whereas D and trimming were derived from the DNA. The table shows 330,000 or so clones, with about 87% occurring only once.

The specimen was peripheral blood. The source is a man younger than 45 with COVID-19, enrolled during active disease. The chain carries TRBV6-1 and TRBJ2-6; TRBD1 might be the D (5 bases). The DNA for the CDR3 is TGTGCCAGCAGTAAAGAGCCAGGGTACTCGTTCTCTGGGGCCAACGTCCTGACTTTC. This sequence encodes CASSKEPGYSFSGANVLTF.